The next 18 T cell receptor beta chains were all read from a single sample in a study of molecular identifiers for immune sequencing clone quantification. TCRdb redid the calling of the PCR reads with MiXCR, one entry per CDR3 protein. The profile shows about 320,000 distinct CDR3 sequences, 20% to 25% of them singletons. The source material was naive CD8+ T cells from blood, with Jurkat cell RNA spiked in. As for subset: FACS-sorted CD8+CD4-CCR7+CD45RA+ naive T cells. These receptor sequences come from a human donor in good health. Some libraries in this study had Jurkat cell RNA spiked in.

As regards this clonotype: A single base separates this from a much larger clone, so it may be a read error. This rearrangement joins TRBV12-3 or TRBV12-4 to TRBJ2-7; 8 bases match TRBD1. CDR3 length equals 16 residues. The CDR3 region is CVSSLSQDRVAYEQYF. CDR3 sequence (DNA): TGTGTCAGCAGTTTAAGTCAGGACAGGGTCGCCTACGAGCAGTACTTC.

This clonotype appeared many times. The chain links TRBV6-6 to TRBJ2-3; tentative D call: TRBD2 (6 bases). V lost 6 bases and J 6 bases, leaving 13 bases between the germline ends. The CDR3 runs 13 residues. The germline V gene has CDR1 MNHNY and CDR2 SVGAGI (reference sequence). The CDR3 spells CASSLLASDTQYF. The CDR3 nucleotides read TGTGCCAGCAGCCTACTAGCTTCCGATACGCAGTATTTT.

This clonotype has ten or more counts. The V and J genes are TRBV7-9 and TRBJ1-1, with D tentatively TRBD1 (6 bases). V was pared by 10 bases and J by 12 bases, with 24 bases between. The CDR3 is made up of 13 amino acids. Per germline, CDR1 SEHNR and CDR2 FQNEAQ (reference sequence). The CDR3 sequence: CATTARDIPLSFF. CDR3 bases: TGTGCCACAACGGCCCGGGACATCCCTTTATCTTTCTTT.

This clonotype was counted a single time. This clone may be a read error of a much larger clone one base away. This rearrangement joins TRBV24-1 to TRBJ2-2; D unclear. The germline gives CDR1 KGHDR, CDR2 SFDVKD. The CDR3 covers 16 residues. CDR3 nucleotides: TGTGCCACCGGTGATTTAACTACGGTGGGAACCGGGGAGCTGTTTTTT. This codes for CATGDLTTVGTGELFF.

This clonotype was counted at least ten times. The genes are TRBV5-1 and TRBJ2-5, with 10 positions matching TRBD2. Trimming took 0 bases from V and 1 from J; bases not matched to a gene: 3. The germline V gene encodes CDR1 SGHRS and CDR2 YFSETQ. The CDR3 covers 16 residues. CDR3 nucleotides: TGCGCCAGCAGCTTGGTGATAGCGGGGGGCCAAGAGACCCAGTACTTC. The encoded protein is CASSLVIAGGQETQYF.

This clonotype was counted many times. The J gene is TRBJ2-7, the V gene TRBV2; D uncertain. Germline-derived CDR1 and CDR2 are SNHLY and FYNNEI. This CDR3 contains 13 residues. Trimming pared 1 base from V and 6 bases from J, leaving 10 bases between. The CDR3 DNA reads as TGTGCCAGCAGTGAAGGCTCGAGCCTCGAGCAGTACTTC. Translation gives CASSEGSSLEQYF. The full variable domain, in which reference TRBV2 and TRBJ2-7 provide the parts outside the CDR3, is EPEVTQTPSHQVTQMGQEVILRCVPISNHLYFYWYRQILGQKVEFLVSFYNNEISEKSEIFDDQFSVERPDGSNFTLKIRSTKLEDSAMYFCASSEGSSLEQYFGPGTRLTVT.

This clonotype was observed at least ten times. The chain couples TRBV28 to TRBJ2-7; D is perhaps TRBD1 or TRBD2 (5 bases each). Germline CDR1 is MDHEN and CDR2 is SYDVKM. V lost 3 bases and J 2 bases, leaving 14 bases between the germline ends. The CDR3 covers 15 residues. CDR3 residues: CASSFLRDLPYEQYF. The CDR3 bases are TGTGCCAGCAGTTTCCTACGGGACCTACCCTACGAGCAGTACTTC.

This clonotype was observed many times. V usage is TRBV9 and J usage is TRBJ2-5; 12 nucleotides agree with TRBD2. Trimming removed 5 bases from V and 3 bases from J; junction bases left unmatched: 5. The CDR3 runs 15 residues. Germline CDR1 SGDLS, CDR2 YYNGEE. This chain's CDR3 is CASSGTSGGKETQYF. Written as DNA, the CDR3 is TGTGCCAGCAGTGGAACTAGCGGGGGGAAAGAGACCCAGTACTTC. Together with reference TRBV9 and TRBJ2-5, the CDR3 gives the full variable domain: DSGVTQTPKHLITATGQRVTLRCSPRSGDLSVYWYQQSLDQGLQFLIQYYNGEERAKGNILERFSAQQFPDLHSELNLSSLELGDSALYFCASSGTSGGKETQYFGPGTRLLVL.

The CDR3 here is CASSQLQPGQGATGELFF. The DNA for the CDR3 is TGTGCCAGCAGCCAGCTTCAACCGGGACAGGGCGCGACCGGGGAGCTGTTTTTT. This rearrangement joins TRBV6-5 to TRBJ2-2, with TRBD1 matching over 9 bases. The V gene's germline CDR1 is MNHEY and CDR2 SVGAGI. J was trimmed by 5 bases and V by 6 bases; bases with no gene match: 16. The CDR3 runs 18 residues.

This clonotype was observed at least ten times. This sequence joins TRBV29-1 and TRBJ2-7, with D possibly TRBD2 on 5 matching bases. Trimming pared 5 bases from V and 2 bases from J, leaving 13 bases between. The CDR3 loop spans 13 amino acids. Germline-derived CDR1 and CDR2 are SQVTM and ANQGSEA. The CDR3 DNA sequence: TGCAGCGTTCTCAGCGGTACAGCCTACGAGCAGTACTTC. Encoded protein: CSVLSGTAYEQYF.

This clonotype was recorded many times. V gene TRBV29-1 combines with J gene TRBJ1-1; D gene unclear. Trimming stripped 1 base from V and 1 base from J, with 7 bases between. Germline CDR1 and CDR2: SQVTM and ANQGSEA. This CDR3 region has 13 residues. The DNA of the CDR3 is TGCAGCGTTGAAGGGGATACGAACACTGAAGCTTTCTTT. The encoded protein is CSVEGDTNTEAFF.

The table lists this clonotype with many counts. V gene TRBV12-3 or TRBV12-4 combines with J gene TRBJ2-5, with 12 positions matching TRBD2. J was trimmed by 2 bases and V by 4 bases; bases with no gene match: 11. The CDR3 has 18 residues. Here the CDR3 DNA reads TGTGCCAGCAGTTACTTATCCCGACTAGCGGGGGAACAAGAGACCCAGTACTTC. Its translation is CASSYLSRLAGEQETQYF.

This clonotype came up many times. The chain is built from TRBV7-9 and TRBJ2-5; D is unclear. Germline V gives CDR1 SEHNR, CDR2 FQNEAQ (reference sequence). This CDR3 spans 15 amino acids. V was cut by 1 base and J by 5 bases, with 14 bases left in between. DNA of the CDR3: TGTGCCAGCAGCTTAGTACCTATGTCTGACGAGACCCAGTACTTC. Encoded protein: CASSLVPMSDETQYF.

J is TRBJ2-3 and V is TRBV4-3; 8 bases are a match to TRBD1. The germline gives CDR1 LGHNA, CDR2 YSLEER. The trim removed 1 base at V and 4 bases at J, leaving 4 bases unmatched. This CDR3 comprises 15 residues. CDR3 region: CASSQGSRGPDTQYF. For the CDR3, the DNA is TGCGCCAGCAGCCAAGGGTCCAGGGGGCCAGATACGCAGTATTTT.

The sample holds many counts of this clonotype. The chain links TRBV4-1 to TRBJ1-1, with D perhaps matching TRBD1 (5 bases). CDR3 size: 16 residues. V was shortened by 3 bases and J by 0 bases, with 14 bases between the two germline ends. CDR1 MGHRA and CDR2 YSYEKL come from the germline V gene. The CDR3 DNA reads TGCGCCAGCAGCCAGGGTCGACAGACCATGAACACTGAAGCTTTCTTT. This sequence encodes CASSQGRQTMNTEAFF.

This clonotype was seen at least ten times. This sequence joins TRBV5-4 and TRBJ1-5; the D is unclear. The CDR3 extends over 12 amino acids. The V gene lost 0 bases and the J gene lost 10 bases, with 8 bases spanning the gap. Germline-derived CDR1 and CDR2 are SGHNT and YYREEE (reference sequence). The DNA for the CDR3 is TGTGCCAGCAGCTTGGGAGACGGCCCCCAGCATTTT. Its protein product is CASSLGDGPQHF.

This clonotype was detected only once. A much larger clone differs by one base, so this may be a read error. The CDR3 reads CASSYNQWDLHYEQYF. The CDR3 DNA reads TGTGCCAGCAGTTACAATCAGTGGGACTTGCACTACGAGCAGTACTTC. This chain joins TRBV6-6 and TRBJ2-7, with a weak D call TRBD2 (6 bases). The CDR3 is 16 residues long. V shed 2 bases and J shed 3 bases, with 17 bases lying between them. Germline CDR1 MNHNY, CDR2 SVGAGI (reference sequence).

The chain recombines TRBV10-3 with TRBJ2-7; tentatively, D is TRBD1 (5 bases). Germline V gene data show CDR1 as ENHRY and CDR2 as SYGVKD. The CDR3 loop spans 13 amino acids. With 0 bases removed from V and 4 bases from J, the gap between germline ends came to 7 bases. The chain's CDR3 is CAISESGQYEQYF. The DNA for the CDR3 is TGTGCCATCAGTGAGTCGGGGCAGTACGAGCAGTACTTC.